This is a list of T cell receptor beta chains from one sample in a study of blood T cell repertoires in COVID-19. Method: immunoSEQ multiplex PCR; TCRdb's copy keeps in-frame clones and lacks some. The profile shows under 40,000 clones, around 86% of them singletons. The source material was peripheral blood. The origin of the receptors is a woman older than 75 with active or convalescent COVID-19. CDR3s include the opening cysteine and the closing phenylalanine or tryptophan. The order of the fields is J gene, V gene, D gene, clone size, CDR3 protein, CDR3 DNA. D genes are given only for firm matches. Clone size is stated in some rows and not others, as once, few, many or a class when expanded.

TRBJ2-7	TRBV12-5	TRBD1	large	CASGSGRWTGHEQYF	TGTGCTAGTGGTTCGGGACGCTGGACAGGTCACGAGCAGTACTTC
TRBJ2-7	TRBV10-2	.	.	CASTRDTTYEQYF	TGCGCCAGCACCCGGGACACCACCTACGAGCAGTACTTC
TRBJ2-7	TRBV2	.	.	CASLSGAVEQYF	TGTGCCAGCCTATCAGGGGCGGTCGAGCAGTACTTC
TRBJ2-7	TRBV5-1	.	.	CASSLSIPGYEQYF	TGCGCCAGCAGCTTGTCCATTCCGGGCTACGAGCAGTACTTC
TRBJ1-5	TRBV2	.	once	CASSGQNSNQPQHF	TGTGCCAGCAGTGGACAGAATAGCAATCAGCCCCAGCATTTT
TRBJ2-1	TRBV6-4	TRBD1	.	CASSQTGTVRPEQFF	TGTGCCAGCAGCCAAACCGGGACAGTTCGTCCCGAGCAGTTCTTC
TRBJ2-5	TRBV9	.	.	CASSVYGEETQYF	TGTGCCAGCAGCGTATACGGGGAAGAGACCCAGTACTTC
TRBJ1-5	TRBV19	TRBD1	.	CASSARQGSGNQPQHF	TGTGCCAGTAGTGCTAGACAGGGTTCCGGCAATCAGCCCCAGCATTTT
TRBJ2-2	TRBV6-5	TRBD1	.	CASIPGGLNTGELFF	TGTGCCAGCATCCCAGGGGGTCTTAACACCGGGGAGCTGTTTTTT
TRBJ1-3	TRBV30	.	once	CGLQGDSGNTIYF	TGTGGATTACAGGGAGACTCTGGAAACACCATATATTTT
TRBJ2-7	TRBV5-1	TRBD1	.	CASSLDGTGGLEQYF	TGCGCCAGCAGCTTGGACGGGACAGGGGGCCTCGAGCAGTACTTC
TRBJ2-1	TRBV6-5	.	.	CASSPDSEQFF	TGTGCCAGCAGCCCAGACAGCGAGCAGTTCTTC
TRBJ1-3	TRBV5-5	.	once	CASSWGERSGNTIYF	TGTGCCAGCAGTTGGGGGGAACGCTCTGGAAACACCATATATTTT
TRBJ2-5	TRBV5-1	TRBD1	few	CASSSGTGEETQYF	TGCGCCAGCAGCTCCGGGACAGGGGAAGAGACCCAGTACTTC
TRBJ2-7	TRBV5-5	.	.	CASSLAGQNTYEQYF	TGTGCCAGCAGCTTGGCTGGACAGAATACCTACGAGCAGTACTTC
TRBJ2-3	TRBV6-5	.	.	CASSYGTASPDTQYF	TGTGCCAGCAGTTACGGTACAGCCAGTCCGGATACGCAGTATTTT
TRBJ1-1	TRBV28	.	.	CASRSQVFEAFF	TGTGCCAGCAGGTCCCAGGTGTTCGAAGCTTTCTTT